This T cell receptor beta chain was captured by sequencing in a study of neoadjuvant anti-PD-1 for oral cavity cancer. Study-wide background: Most patients had three to four biweekly doses of 3 mg/kg nivolumab before resection. Non-progressing patients received a fourth nivolumab dose near day 43, then surgery on days 50-56.

This clone occurred a few times. PBMC libraries mostly used 450 to 600 ng of input genomic DNA, with six replicates per sample. This table comes from immunoSEQ multiplex PCR, and its TCRdb copy is limited to in-frame clones, with some not included. The sample shows around 18,000 clones, roughly three quarters of them seen only once. Trimming stripped 3 bases from V and 1 base from J, with 4 bases between. From germline, CDR1 is LNHDA and CDR2 SQIVND (reference sequence). This CDR3 region has 13 residues. The input for sequencing was PBMCs, taken before nivolumab (anti-PD-1) treatment. V and J are TRBV19 and TRBJ1-5, with no clear D. The receptor's source is a person between 35 and 79 years old with oral cavity squamous cell carcinoma. CDR3 residues: CASSMGSNQPQHF. The CDR3 DNA follows: TGTGCCAGTAGTATGGGAAGCAATCAGCCCCAGCATTTT.